What follows describes a single T cell receptor (beta chain). No antigen is known for it. The source of the sample is a study of T cell responses to AZD1222 COVID-19 vaccine. Study-wide findings and caveats: Clonal diversity was possibly underestimated, and white British individuals and females predominated among donors. Breadth and depth of Spike-specific TCRs rose after two AZD1222 doses. Only a handful of AZD1222 recipients, several in all, had baseline seropositivity.

Data came from immunoSEQ multiplex PCR; TCRdb stores just in-frame clones and leaves some out. This table holds 130,000 to 150,000 clones, 88% found once. The germline gives CDR1 SGHTA, CDR2 FQGTGA. This CDR3 spans 13 amino acids. The V and J ends lost 6 bases and 0 bases respectively, with 5 bases between them. The chain couples TRBV7-3 to TRBJ2-2; D ambiguous. This sequence originates from an adult who received the MenACWY meningococcal vaccine as a control. The sequenced sample was peripheral blood, obtained 28 days after the second dose of the MenACWY control vaccine. The CDR3 DNA reads as TGTGCCAGCAGACCTTCGAACACCGGGGAGCTGTTTTTT. Amino acids: CASRPSNTGELFF.